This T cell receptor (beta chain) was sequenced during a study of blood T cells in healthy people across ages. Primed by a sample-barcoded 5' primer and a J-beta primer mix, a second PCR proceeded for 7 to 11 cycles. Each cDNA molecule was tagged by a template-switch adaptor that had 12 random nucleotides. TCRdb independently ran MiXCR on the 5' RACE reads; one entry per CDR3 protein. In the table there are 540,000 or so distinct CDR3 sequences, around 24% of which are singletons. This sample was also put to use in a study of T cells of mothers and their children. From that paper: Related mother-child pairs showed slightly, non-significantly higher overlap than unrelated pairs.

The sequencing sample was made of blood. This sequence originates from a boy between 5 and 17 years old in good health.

The CDR3 bases are TGCGCCAGCTCGATCACAGGGGACACTGAAGCTTTCTTT. It is translated as CASSITGDTEAFF. The V call is TRBV5-1, the J call TRBJ1-1; TRBD1 agrees at 7 bases. Per germline, CDR1 SGHRS and CDR2 YFSETQ. J was trimmed by 3 bases and V by 7 bases; bases with no gene match: 6. This CDR3 is 13 amino acids long.